The 22 T cell receptor beta chains given below trace back to one sample, sequenced in a study of blood T cell repertoires in COVID-19. Assay: immunoSEQ multiplex PCR; the TCRdb copy retains only in-frame clones and omits some. The data contain some 180,000 clones, 84% of them singletons. The source material was peripheral blood. The receptors stem from a man between 65 and 85 years old with active or convalescent COVID-19.

The chain carries TRBV27 and TRBJ1-3; D is possibly TRBD1 (6 bases). The V gene lost 5 bases and the J gene lost 0 bases, with 14 bases spanning the gap. The CDR3 runs to 16 residues. Per the germline V gene, CDR1 is MNHEY and CDR2 is SMNVEV (reference sequence). CDR3 DNA: TGTGCCAGCAGTCCTCAGGGGTACCCCTCTGGAAACACCATATATTTT. Encoded protein: CASSPQGYPSGNTIYF.

This clone was observed a few times. This chain links TRBV18 with TRBJ1-2, with D possibly TRBD1 on 6 matching bases. This CDR3 comprises 12 residues. Germline V gene lookup returns CDR1 KGHSH and CDR2 LQKENI. Trimming removed 5 bases from V and 7 bases from J, with 11 bases in between. The CDR3 nucleotides are TGTGCCAGCTCAGGAGACAGGACTGGCTACACCTTC. Translation: CASSGDRTGYTF.

The chain recombines TRBV2 with TRBJ2-7; TRBD1 matches at 8 bases. In germline, CDR1 is SNHLY, CDR2 FYNNEI. J gave up 5 bases and V 7 bases, and 10 bases lay outside the gene matches. The CDR3 contains 14 residues. As DNA, the CDR3 is TGTGCCAGCAAGATAGACAGGGGAGACGACGAGCAGTACTTC. Protein product: CASKIDRGDDEQYF.

This chain connects TRBV11-2 to TRBJ1-2; D might be TRBD1 (5 bases). The CDR3 sequence is 14 residues long. Germline loops: CDR1 SGHAT, CDR2 FQNNGV. V was pared by 5 bases and J by 5 bases, with 15 bases between. This CDR3 is CASSPRGKGYGYTF. Here the CDR3 DNA reads TGTGCCAGCAGCCCGCGGGGTAAGGGGTATGGCTACACCTTC.

This rearrangement joins TRBV16 to TRBJ1-4; no firm D call. Trimming pared 4 bases from V and 0 bases from J, leaving 12 bases between. Germline values: CDR1 KGHSY, CDR2 FQNENV. The CDR3 is made up of 16 amino acids. The CDR3 loop is CASSPSQRTTNEKLFF. CDR3 bases: TGTGCCAGCAGCCCCAGTCAACGAACAACTAATGAAAAACTGTTTTTT.

This chain uses TRBV27 with TRBJ1-1; D remains ambiguous. This CDR3 comprises 14 residues. V was trimmed by 2 bases and J by 3 bases, leaving 10 bases between them. Germline V lookup: CDR1 MNHEY, CDR2 SMNVEV (reference sequence). The CDR3 is CASSLQRGYTEAFF. DNA of the CDR3: TGTGCCAGCAGTTTACAACGGGGTTACACTGAAGCTTTCTTT.

This chain joins TRBV7-2 and TRBJ1-5, with D uncertain. The CDR3 spans 15 residues. Trimming took off 5 bases at V and 0 bases at J, with 11 bases between the two ends. Germline V gives CDR1 SGHTA, CDR2 FQGNSA. The CDR3 here is CASSLTQDSNQPQHF. The CDR3 DNA sequence: TGTGCCAGCAGCCTCACCCAGGATAGCAATCAGCCCCAGCATTTT.

The genes are TRBV7-2 and TRBJ1-4, with D unresolved. V lost 2 bases and J 2 bases, leaving 6 bases between the germline ends. CDR1 and CDR2 from the germline V gene are SGHTA and FQGNSA. CDR3 length: 14 amino acids. The CDR3 bases are TGTGCCAGCAGCTTACTGAGGACTAATGAAAAACTGTTTTTT. It yields the protein CASSLLRTNEKLFF.

V usage is TRBV18 and J usage is TRBJ2-5, with a possible D match to TRBD1 (6 bases). Germline V CDR1 and CDR2: KGHSH, LQKENI. Deletions cut 2 bases from V and 1 base from J, with 14 bases between. The CDR3 covers 16 residues. The CDR3 region has the DNA TGTGCCAGCTCACCAAGAAGGACAGCTAGCCAAGAGACCCAGTACTTC. This translates into CASSPRRTASQETQYF.

The CDR3 reads CASSYDGNLRTSGSTNEQFF. The CDR3 nucleotides are TGTGCCAGCAGTTACGACGGGAACCTCCGGACTAGCGGGAGTACCAATGAGCAGTTCTTC. The chain has TRBV6-2 or TRBV6-3 and TRBJ2-1; 13 bases map to TRBD2. CDR3 length equals 20 residues. Looked up from germline, CDR1 is MNHEY and CDR2 is SVGEGT. The V gene end was trimmed by 2 bases and the J gene end by 6 bases; junction bases not matched to a gene: 16.

The chain carries TRBV7-2 and TRBJ2-6; TRBD2 agrees at 9 bases. Germline V gene sequence: CDR1 SGHTA, CDR2 FQGNSA. The ends lost 2 bases at V and 0 bases at J; junction bases unmatched: 2. The CDR3 runs 17 residues. The CDR3 DNA sequence: TGTGCCAGCAGCTTACTAGCGGGAAACTCTGGGGCCAACGTCCTGACTTTC. Translating gives CASSLLAGNSGANVLTF. Full variable domain (outside the CDR3, taken from reference TRBV7-2 and TRBJ2-6): GAGVSQSPSNKVTEKGKDVELRCDPISGHTALYWYRQSLGQGLEFLIYFQGNSAPDKSGLPSDRFSAERTGGSVSTLTIQRTQQEDSAVYLCASSLLAGNSGANVLTFGAGSRLTVL.

This clone was detected only once. The chain couples TRBV18 to TRBJ2-7, with TRBD1 identical over 7 bases. Germline CDR1 and CDR2: KGHSH and LQKENI. This CDR3 has 15 residues. The ends lost 2 bases at V and 0 bases at J; junction bases unmatched: 4. In DNA form, the CDR3 reads TGTGCCAGCTCACCAGAAGGGGGCCTCTCCTACGAGCAGTACTTC. It encodes CASSPEGGLSYEQYF.

The chain couples TRBV28 to TRBJ2-3; D ambiguous. This CDR3 region has 16 residues. Germline V gene sequence: CDR1 MDHEN, CDR2 SYDVKM. Trimming removed 8 bases at V and 2 bases at J, with 20 bases between. DNA of the CDR3: TGTGCCAGCGGATCCCCCGATAGCACCGACACAGATACGCAGTATTTT. Amino acid sequence: CASGSPDSTDTDTQYF.

The V call is TRBV29-1, the J call TRBJ1-1, with D possibly matching TRBD1 (5 bases). The CDR3 is 13 residues long. V lost 7 bases, J lost 4 bases, and 16 bases lay in between. In germline, CDR1 is SQVTM, CDR2 ANQGSEA. The DNA of the CDR3 is TGCAGCGCTGGAAGGGGTAGGGGCACTGAAGCTTTCTTT. This sequence encodes CSAGRGRGTEAFF.

The chain employs TRBV12-5 and TRBJ2-3; D is possibly TRBD2 (6 bases). V was cut by 6 bases and J by 2 bases, with 9 bases left in between. This CDR3 spans 13 amino acids. Germline loops: CDR1 LGHNT, CDR2 FRNRAP. The CDR3 bases are TGTGCTAGTGGGGGAGGCTTCACAGATACGCAGTATTTT. This encodes CASGGGFTDTQYF.

The rearrangement uses TRBV5-1 and TRBJ2-7, with 10 bases that match TRBD1. V lost 3 bases to trimming and J lost 7 bases; unmatched junction nucleotides: 7. The CDR3 is made up of 14 amino acids. Germline values: CDR1 SGHRS, CDR2 YFSETQ. In DNA form, the CDR3 reads TGCGCCAGCAGCTCCCGGGACAGGGGTGGGGAGCAGTACTTC. It yields the protein CASSSRDRGGEQYF.

The chain couples TRBV7-9 to TRBJ2-3, with D tentatively TRBD1 (6 bases). V was trimmed by 3 bases and J by 0 bases, leaving 10 bases between them. The CDR3 has 15 amino acids. The germline V gene has CDR1 SEHNR and CDR2 FQNEAQ (reference sequence). The CDR3 spells CASSFLGQSTDTQYF. CDR3 DNA sequence: TGTGCCAGCAGCTTCCTCGGACAGAGCACAGATACGCAGTATTTT. Complete variable domain (other parts from reference TRBV7-9 and TRBJ2-3): DTGVSQNPRHKITKRGQNVTFRCDPISEHNRLYWYRQTLGQGPEFLTYFQNEAQLEKSRLLSDRFSAERPKGSFSTLEIQRTEQGDSAMYLCASSFLGQSTDTQYFGPGTRLTVL.

The genes are TRBV7-9 and TRBJ2-5, with 12 bases that match TRBD2. Germline CDR1 is SEHNR and CDR2 is FQNEAQ (reference sequence). This CDR3 contains 16 residues. The ends lost 5 bases at V and 5 bases at J; junction bases unmatched: 9. CDR3 sequence: CASSLRGTSGWETQYF. Written as DNA, the CDR3 is TGTGCCAGCAGCCTAAGGGGGACTAGCGGGTGGGAGACCCAGTACTTC.

This clone occurred a few times. The V and J genes are TRBV14 and TRBJ2-2, with TRBD1 identical over 7 bases. Germline values: CDR1 SGHDN, CDR2 FVKESK. V shed 0 bases and J 6 bases; nucleotides not matched to a gene: 13. The CDR3 has 18 amino acids. CDR3 sequence (DNA): TGTGCCAGCAGCCAAGACATACCCACAGGGGTGGGTGCCGGGGAGCTGTTTTTT. It codes for CASSQDIPTGVGAGELFF.

V gene TRBV7-6 combines with J gene TRBJ2-1; TRBD1 might be the D (6 bases). This CDR3 has 17 amino acids. Per germline, CDR1 SGHVS and CDR2 FNYEAQ. Trimming stripped 3 bases from V and 6 bases from J, with 21 bases between. The CDR3 reads CASSFMTGNSIINEQFF. Written as DNA, the CDR3 is TGTGCCAGCAGCTTTATGACAGGAAATTCCATCATCAATGAGCAGTTCTTC. Full variable domain (remainder filled in from reference TRBV7-6 and TRBJ2-1): GAGVSQSPRYKVTKRGQDVALRCDPISGHVSLYWYRQALGQGPEFLTYFNYEAQQDKSGLPNDRFSAERPEGSISTLTIQRTEQRDSAMYRCASSFMTGNSIINEQFFGPGTRLTVL.

The chain uses TRBV14 and TRBJ1-2; D call uncertain. Germline CDR1 is SGHDN and CDR2 is FVKESK. This CDR3 spans 13 amino acids. Trimming removed 2 bases from V and 8 bases from J, with 12 bases in between. The CDR3: CASSQTLKEGYTF. The CDR3 DNA follows: TGTGCCAGCAGCCAAACTTTAAAGGAGGGCTACACCTTC.

The chain recombines TRBV7-2 with TRBJ1-3; D ambiguous. V was shortened by 5 bases and J by 0 bases, with 14 bases between the two germline ends. CDR3 size: 16 residues. Germline V gene sequence: CDR1 SGHTA, CDR2 FQGNSA. This chain's CDR3 is CASSPQTASSGNTIYF. CDR3 in DNA: TGTGCCAGCAGCCCCCAGACGGCTAGCTCTGGAAACACCATATATTTT.